Listed below are T cell receptor beta chains from one sample, sequenced in a study of blood T cell repertoires in COVID-19. Only in-frame clones appear in the TCRdb table, and some are missing; sequencing was by immunoSEQ multiplex PCR. This table has about 220,000 clones, approximately 92% appearing once. Sequenced material: PBMCs or T cells enriched from blood (not recorded which). The receptors were gathered from a woman between 18 and 29 years old in a cohort exposed to, infected with or recovered from COVID-19 (not recorded which). Both conserved end residues are part of each CDR3. D genes are given only for firm matches. Clone size, where shown, is once, few, many, or a class for clones that have expanded.

d_gene: .
len: 16
abundance: .
v_gene: TRBV9
j_gene: TRBJ1-1
CDR3aa: CASSVGPGHLNTEAFF
CDR3nt: TGTGCCAGCAGCGTAGGCCCGGGACACTTGAACACTGAAGCTTTCTTT

d_gene: TRBD2
len: 16
abundance: .
v_gene: TRBV11-1
j_gene: TRBJ2-1
CDR3aa: CASSQLGGVMRGEQFF
CDR3nt: TGTGCCAGCAGCCAGCTCGGGGGGGTTATGAGAGGTGAGCAGTTCTTC

d_gene: .
len: 13
abundance: .
v_gene: TRBV6-5
j_gene: TRBJ1-2
CDR3aa: CASSPDINYGYTF
CDR3nt: TGTGCCAGCAGCCCCGACATTAACTATGGCTACACCTTC

d_gene: .
len: 15
abundance: .
v_gene: TRBV9
j_gene: TRBJ2-4
CDR3aa: CASSVAAGAGNIQYF
CDR3nt: TGTGCCAGCAGCGTAGCGGCGGGGGCGGGGAACATTCAGTACTTC

d_gene: .
len: 15
abundance: .
v_gene: TRBV7-9
j_gene: TRBJ1-4
CDR3aa: CASSPGQATNEKLFF
CDR3nt: TGTGCCAGCAGCCCCGGTCAGGCAACTAATGAAAAACTGTTTTTT

d_gene: TRBD1
len: 13
abundance: once
v_gene: TRBV4-1
j_gene: TRBJ1-1
CDR3aa: CASSQEGGRRAFF
CDR3nt: TGCGCCAGCAGCCAAGAAGGGGGCAGGAGGGCTTTCTTT

d_gene: .
len: 16
abundance: .
v_gene: TRBV11-3
j_gene: TRBJ2-3
CDR3aa: CASSPTLGDSTDTQYF
CDR3nt: TGTGCCAGCAGCCCCACACTAGGAGATTCCACAGATACGCAGTATTTT

d_gene: TRBD1
len: 14
abundance: .
v_gene: TRBV7-3
j_gene: TRBJ1-2
CDR3aa: CASSLGDRAGGYTF
CDR3nt: TGTGCCAGCAGCTTAGGCGACAGGGCGGGTGGCTACACCTTC

d_gene: TRBD2
len: 15
abundance: .
v_gene: TRBV7-9
j_gene: TRBJ2-3
CDR3aa: CASSATSAFTDTQYF
CDR3nt: TGTGCCAGCAGCGCGACTAGCGCTTTCACAGATACGCAGTATTTT

d_gene: .
len: 14
abundance: .
v_gene: TRBV6-2/TRBV6-3
j_gene: TRBJ1-5
CDR3aa: CASSSGLLNQPQHF
CDR3nt: TGTGCCAGCAGTTCCGGACTTTTGAATCAGCCCCAGCATTTT

d_gene: .
len: 16
abundance: .
v_gene: TRBV7-9
j_gene: TRBJ1-5
CDR3aa: CASSTHPTGCNQPQHF
CDR3nt: TGTGCCAGCAGCACGCACCCCACAGGGTGCAATCAGCCCCAGCATTTT

d_gene: .
len: 13
abundance: once
v_gene: TRBV19
j_gene: TRBJ1-5
CDR3aa: CASSIGQYQPQHF
CDR3nt: TGTGCCAGTAGTATAGGACAGTATCAGCCCCAGCATTTT

d_gene: .
len: 13
abundance: .
v_gene: TRBV29-1
j_gene: TRBJ1-1
CDR3aa: CSVEVRVDTEAFF
CDR3nt: TGCAGCGTTGAAGTGAGGGTGGACACTGAAGCTTTCTTT

d_gene: .
len: 15
abundance: .
v_gene: TRBV4-1
j_gene: TRBJ1-1
CDR3aa: CASSQEGSDYTEAFF
CDR3nt: TGCGCCAGCAGCCAAGAAGGTTCAGACTACACTGAAGCTTTCTTT

d_gene: .
len: 15
abundance: .
v_gene: TRBV7-9
j_gene: TRBJ2-1
CDR3aa: CASSLYRGGLNEQFF
CDR3nt: TGTGCCAGCAGCCTCTACAGGGGGGGATTGAATGAGCAGTTCTTC